These 8 T cell receptor beta chains share one sample of origin, sequenced in a study of blood T cell repertoires in COVID-19. Using immunoSEQ multiplex PCR, the repertoire was profiled, and TCRdb retains in-frame clones only, with some absent. The top ten clones hold roughly 1.5% of a sample with about 93,000 clones, roughly 90% of them seen once. Sequencing used peripheral blood. These receptors all stem from a human donor with active COVID-19. The donor label of this sample is uncertain.

This clone was picked up one time. J is TRBJ2-1 and V is TRBV7-9, with 8 bases aligning to TRBD1. The CDR3 has 18 residues. CDR1 is SEHNR, CDR2 FQNEAQ, per germline (reference sequence). Unmatched junction bases numbered 11, after V lost 2 bases and J lost 2 bases. The DNA for the CDR3 is TGTGCCAGCAGCTTATCGGCCCCGGACAGGGAAACCTACAATGAGCAGTTCTTC. It encodes CASSLSAPDRETYNEQFF.

The chain uses TRBV4-1 and TRBJ2-7; tentatively, D is TRBD1 (5 bases). Germline CDR1 is MGHRA and CDR2 is YSYEKL. The CDR3 extends over 15 amino acids. Deletions cut 0 bases from V and 6 bases from J, with 15 bases between. DNA of the CDR3: TGCGCCAGCAGCCAAGATCTCAGGGCCCTCTCCGAGCAGTACTTC. Protein: CASSQDLRALSEQYF.

The chain employs TRBV27 and TRBJ1-1; TRBD1 is a possible D gene (5 bases). V was cut by 5 bases and J by 1 base, with 20 bases left in between. This CDR3 contains 17 residues. Looked up from germline, CDR1 is MNHEY and CDR2 is SMNVEV (reference sequence). The CDR3 nucleotides read TGTGCCAGCAGTCCGACCAGGACATTATATACGAACACTGAAGCTTTCTTT. Translated, it gives CASSPTRTLYTNTEAFF.

This chain uses TRBV25-1 with TRBJ1-2; TRBD1 aligns across 7 bases. CDR3 length: 18 residues. In germline, CDR1 is MGHDK, CDR2 SYGVNS. V gave up 4 bases and J gave up 3 bases; unmatched junction bases: 17. The chain's CDR3 is CASSGPSQGRDADYGYTF. The CDR3 DNA is TGTGCCAGCAGTGGTCCATCACAGGGGCGGGATGCTGACTATGGCTACACCTTC.

The gene calls are TRBV19 and TRBJ1-2; no clear D. There are 13 residues in the CDR3. V lost 3 bases to trimming and J lost 4 bases, with 9 bases between them. Germline assignment: CDR1 LNHDA and CDR2 SQIVND (reference sequence). CDR3 sequence: CASSMVLLYGYTF. The CDR3 coding sequence is TGTGCCAGTAGTATGGTTCTACTCTATGGCTACACCTTC.

CDR3 coding DNA: TGTGCCAGCCCGAAGGAGACAGAGGCCAACTATGGCTACACCTTC. Encoded protein: CASPKETEANYGYTF. V gene TRBV19 combines with J gene TRBJ1-2; the D gene is possibly TRBD1 (5 bases). This CDR3 has 15 residues. CDR1 LNHDA and CDR2 SQIVND come from the germline V gene (reference sequence). Trimming took 9 bases from V and 2 from J, leaving 19 bases between them.

The V gene is TRBV9, the J gene TRBJ2-2; possibly TRBD1 for D (6 bases). Germline V gene lookup returns CDR1 SGDLS and CDR2 YYNGEE. This CDR3 spans 17 amino acids. The V and J ends lost 0 bases and 1 base respectively, with 13 bases between them. Here the CDR3 DNA reads TGTGCCAGCAGCGTAGGAGGGGGTTGGGGGAACACCGGGGAGCTGTTTTTT. Translation gives CASSVGGGWGNTGELFF.

This chain joins TRBV7-2 and TRBJ2-3; 8 positions agree with TRBD2. The junction had 11 bases not matched to a gene; V was cut back by 5 bases and J by 4 bases. Germline-derived CDR1 and CDR2 are SGHTA and FQGNSA. The CDR3 has 16 residues. The CDR3 loop reads CASSPPTGGPADTQYF. The CDR3 DNA sequence: TGTGCCAGCAGCCCACCGACGGGGGGGCCCGCAGATACGCAGTATTTT.